Described below is a single TCR beta chain sequence and its context. Its antigen is unidentified. Germline V gene sequence: CDR1 SGHVS, CDR2 FQNEAQ. V was trimmed by 5 bases and J by 5 bases, leaving 19 bases between them. The CDR3 has 16 amino acids. TCRdb recomputed calls from the multiplex PCR reads with MiXCR, one row per CDR3 protein. The table includes around 300,000 distinct CDR3 sequences, more than 30% detected once. Axillary draining lymph nodes of breast cancer patients supplied the node samples. The data were taken from a study of breast tumors, draining lymph nodes, adjacent tissues. Overall study findings and caveats: The data were judged consistent with most tumor T cells coming from lymph node and expanding in tumor. Tumor repertoires ranked between lymph nodes and nontumor tissue in diversity, with V and J gene preferences. Tumor and nontumor repertoires were significantly more similar in luminal-like than in basal-like breast cancer.

The V and J genes are TRBV7-8 and TRBJ1-5, with D perhaps matching TRBD1 (5 bases). Sequencing was carried out using axillary lymph node tissue. The receptor was derived from a female donor with breast cancer. Some clones in this sample may be carry-over from other donors' samples. The CDR3, as DNA: TGTGCCAGCAGCGTTCTAGGGACGACGATGGATCAGCCCCAGCATTTT. Translating it yields CASSVLGTTMDQPQHF.